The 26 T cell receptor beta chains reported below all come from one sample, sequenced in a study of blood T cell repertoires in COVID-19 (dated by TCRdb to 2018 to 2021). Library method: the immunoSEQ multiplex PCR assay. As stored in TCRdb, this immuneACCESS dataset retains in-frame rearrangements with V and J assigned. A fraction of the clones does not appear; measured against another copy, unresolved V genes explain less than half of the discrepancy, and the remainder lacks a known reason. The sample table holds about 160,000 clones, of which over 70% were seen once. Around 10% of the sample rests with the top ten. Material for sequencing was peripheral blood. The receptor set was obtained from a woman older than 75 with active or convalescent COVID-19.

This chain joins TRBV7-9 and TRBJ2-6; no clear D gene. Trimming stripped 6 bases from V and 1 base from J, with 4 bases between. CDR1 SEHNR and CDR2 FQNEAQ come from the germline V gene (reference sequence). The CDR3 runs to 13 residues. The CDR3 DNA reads TGTGCCAGCAGGGAGTCTGGGGCCAACGTCCTGACTTTC. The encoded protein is CASRESGANVLTF.

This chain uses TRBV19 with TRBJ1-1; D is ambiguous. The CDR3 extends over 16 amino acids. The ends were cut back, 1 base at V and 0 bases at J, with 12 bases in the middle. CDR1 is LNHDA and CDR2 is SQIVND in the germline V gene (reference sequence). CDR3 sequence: CASSIGRGSVNTEAFF. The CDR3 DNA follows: TGTGCCAGTAGTATAGGACGCGGCAGCGTGAACACTGAAGCTTTCTTT.

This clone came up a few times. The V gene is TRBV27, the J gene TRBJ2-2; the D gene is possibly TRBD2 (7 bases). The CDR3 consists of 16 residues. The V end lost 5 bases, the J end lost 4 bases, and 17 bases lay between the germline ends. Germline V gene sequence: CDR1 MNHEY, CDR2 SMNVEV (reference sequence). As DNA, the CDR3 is TGTGCCAGCAGTCCCCGGGCGGGGGCGGTCACCGGGGAGCTGTTTTTT. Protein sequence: CASSPRAGAVTGELFF.

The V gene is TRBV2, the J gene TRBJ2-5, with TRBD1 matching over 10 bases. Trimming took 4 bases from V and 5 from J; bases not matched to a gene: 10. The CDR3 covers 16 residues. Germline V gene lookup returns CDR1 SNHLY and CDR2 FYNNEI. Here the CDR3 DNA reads TGTGCCAGCAGTGTCGGGACAGGGGTGGATACGGAGACCCAGTACTTC. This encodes CASSVGTGVDTETQYF.

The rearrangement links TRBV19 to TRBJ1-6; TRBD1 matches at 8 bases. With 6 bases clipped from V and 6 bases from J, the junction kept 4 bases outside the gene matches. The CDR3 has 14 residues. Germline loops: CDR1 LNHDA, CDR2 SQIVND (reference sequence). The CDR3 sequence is CASSYRGSNSPLHF. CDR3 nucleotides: TGTGCCAGTAGCTACAGGGGGTCTAATTCACCCCTCCACTTT.

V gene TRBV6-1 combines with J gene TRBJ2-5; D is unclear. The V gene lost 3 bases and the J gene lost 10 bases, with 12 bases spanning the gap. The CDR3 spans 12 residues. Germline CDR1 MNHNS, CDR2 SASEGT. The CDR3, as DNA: TGTGCCAGCAGTGAGTCGCGGTCCGACCAGTACTTC. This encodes CASSESRSDQYF.

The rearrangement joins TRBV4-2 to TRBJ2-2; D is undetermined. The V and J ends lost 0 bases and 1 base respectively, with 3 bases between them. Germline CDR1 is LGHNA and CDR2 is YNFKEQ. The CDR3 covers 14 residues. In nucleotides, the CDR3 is TGTGCCAGCAGCCAAGATCAGAACACCGGGGAGCTGTTTTTT. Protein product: CASSQDQNTGELFF.

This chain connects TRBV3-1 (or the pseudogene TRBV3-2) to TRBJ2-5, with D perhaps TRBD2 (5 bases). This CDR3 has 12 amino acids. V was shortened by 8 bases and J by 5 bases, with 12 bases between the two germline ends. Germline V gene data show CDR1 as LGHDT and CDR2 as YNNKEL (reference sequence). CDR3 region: CASSGIGETQYF. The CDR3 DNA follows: TGTGCCAGCTCGGGGATTGGGGAGACCCAGTACTTC.

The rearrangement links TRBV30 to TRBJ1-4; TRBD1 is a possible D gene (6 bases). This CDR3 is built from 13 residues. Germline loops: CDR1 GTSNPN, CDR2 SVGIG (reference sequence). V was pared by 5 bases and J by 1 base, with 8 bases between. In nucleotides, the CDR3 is TGTGCCTGGGAGGACAGAACTAATGAAAAACTGTTTTTT. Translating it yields CAWEDRTNEKLFF.

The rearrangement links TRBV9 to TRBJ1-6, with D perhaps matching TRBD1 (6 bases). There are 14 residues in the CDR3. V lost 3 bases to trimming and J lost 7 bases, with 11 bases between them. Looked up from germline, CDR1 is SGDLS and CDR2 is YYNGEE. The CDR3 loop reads CASSAVTGNSPLHF. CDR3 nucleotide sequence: TGTGCCAGCAGCGCAGTGACAGGCAATTCACCCCTCCACTTT.

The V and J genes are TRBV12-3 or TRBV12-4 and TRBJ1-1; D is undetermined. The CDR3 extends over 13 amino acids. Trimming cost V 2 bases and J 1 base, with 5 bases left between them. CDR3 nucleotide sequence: TGTGCCAGCAGTTTAACAGAGAACACTGAAGCTTTCTTT. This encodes CASSLTENTEAFF.

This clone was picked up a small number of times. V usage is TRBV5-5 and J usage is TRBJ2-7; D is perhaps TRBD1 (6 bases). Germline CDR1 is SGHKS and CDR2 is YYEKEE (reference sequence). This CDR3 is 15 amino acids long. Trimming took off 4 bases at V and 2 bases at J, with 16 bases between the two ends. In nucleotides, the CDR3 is TGTGCCAGCAGCCCGAGTACAGGGCTACCCTACGAGCAGTACTTC. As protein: CASSPSTGLPYEQYF.

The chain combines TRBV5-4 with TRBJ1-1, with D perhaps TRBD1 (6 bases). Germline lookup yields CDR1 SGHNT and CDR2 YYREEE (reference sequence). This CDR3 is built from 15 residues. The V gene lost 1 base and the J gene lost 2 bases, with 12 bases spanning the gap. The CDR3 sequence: CASSLSEGTNTEAFF. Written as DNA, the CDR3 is TGTGCCAGCAGCTTGAGCGAGGGGACAAACACTGAAGCTTTCTTT.

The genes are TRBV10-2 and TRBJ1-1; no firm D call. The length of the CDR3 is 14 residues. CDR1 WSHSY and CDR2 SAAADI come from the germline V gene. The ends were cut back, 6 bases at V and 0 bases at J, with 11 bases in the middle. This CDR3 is CASSFAEMNTEAFF. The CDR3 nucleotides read TGCGCCAGCAGCTTTGCGGAGATGAACACTGAAGCTTTCTTT.

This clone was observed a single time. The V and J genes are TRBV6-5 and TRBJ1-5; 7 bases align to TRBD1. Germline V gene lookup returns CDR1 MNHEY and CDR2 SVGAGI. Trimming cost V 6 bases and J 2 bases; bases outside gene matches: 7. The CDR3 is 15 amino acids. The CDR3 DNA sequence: TGTGCCAGCAGCCGCTTCGACAGGGGCAATCAGCCCCAGCATTTT. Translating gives CASSRFDRGNQPQHF.

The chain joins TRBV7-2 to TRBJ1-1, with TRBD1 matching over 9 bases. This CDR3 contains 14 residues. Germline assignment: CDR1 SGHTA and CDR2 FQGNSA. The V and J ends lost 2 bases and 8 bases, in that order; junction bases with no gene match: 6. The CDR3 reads CASSLPRTGAEAFF. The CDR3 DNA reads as TGTGCCAGCAGCTTACCCCGGACAGGGGCCGAAGCTTTCTTT.

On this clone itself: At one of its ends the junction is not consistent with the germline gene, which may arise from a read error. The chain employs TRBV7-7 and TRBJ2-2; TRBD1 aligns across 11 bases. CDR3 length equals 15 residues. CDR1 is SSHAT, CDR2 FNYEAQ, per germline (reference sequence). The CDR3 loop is CASRTGGISTGELFF. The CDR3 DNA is TGTGCTAGCAGGACAGGGGGCATCAGCACCGGGGAGCTGTTTTTT.

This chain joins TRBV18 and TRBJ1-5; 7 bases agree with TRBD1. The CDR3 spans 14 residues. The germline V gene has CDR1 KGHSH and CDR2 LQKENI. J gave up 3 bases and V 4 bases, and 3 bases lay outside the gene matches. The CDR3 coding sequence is TGTGCCAGCTCACAGGGGACAGACAATCAGCCCCAGCATTTT. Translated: CASSQGTDNQPQHF.

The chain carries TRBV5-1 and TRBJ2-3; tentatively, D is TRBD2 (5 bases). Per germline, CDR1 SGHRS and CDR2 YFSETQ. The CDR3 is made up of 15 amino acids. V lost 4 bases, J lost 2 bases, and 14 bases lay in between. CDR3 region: CASSPGDWDTDTQYF. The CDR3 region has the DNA TGCGCCAGCAGCCCCGGGGATTGGGACACAGATACGCAGTATTTT.

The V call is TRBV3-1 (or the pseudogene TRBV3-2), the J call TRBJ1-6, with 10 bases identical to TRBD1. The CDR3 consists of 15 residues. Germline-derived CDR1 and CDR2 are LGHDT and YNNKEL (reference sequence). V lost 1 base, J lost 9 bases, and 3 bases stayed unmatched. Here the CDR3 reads CASSQGGTGVSPLHF. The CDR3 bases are TGTGCCAGCAGCCAAGGGGGGACAGGGGTTTCACCCCTCCACTTT.

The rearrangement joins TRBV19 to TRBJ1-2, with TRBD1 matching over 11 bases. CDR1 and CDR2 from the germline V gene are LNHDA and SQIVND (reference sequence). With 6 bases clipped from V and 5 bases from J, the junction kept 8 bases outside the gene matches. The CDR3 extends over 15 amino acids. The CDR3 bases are TGTGCCAGTAGCCCCAGGGACAGGGGGAGGTATGGCTACACCTTC. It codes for CASSPRDRGRYGYTF.

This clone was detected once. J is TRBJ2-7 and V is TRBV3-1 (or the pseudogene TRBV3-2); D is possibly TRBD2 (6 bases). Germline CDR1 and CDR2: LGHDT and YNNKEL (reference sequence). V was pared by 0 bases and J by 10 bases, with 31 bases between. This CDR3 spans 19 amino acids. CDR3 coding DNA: TGTGCCAGCAGCCAAGATGACCCGGGAACCGGGGGTAACCCAGTTGGACAGTACTTC. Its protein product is CASSQDDPGTGGNPVGQYF.

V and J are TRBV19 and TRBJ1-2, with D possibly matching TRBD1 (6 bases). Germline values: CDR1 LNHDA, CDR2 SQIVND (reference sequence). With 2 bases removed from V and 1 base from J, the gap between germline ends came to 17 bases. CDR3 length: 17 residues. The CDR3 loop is CASSIIETGISNYGYTF. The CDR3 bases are TGTGCCAGTAGTATAATCGAAACAGGGATAAGTAACTATGGCTACACCTTC.

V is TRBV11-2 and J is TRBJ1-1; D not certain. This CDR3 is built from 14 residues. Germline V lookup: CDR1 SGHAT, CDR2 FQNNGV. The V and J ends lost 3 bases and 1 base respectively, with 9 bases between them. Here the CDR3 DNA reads TGTGCCAGCAGCTTTAATCAGAAGAACACTGAAGCTTTCTTT. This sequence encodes CASSFNQKNTEAFF. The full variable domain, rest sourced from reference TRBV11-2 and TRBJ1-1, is EAGVAQSPRYKIIEKRQSVAFWCNPISGHATLYWYQQILGQGPKLLIQFQNNGVVDDSQLPKDRFSAERLKGVDSTLKIQPAKLEDSAVYLCASSFNQKNTEAFFGQGTRLTVV.

The DNA for the CDR3 is TGTGCCAGTAGTATAGACAGGGCTTGGACCTACACCTTC. Amino acids: CASSIDRAWTYTF. V gene TRBV19 combines with J gene TRBJ1-2; maybe TRBD1 (5 bases). The CDR3 totals 13 residues. V shed 0 bases and J shed 10 bases, with 12 bases lying between them. CDR1 and CDR2 from the germline V gene are LNHDA and SQIVND (reference sequence).

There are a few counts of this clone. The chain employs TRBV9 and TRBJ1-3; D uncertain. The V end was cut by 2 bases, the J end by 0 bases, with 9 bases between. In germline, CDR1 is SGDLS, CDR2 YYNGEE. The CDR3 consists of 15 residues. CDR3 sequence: CASSVHGGSGNTIYF. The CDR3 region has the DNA TGTGCCAGCAGCGTCCATGGCGGCTCTGGAAACACCATATATTTT.